This T cell receptor (beta chain) was identified in a study of blood T cell repertoires in COVID-19. Some clones are missing from TCRdb's copy, which holds only in-frame ones; the method was immunoSEQ multiplex PCR. Of around 120,000 clones in the sample, approximately 88% were seen once. Germline CDR1 reads KGHDR; CDR2 reads SFDVKD. J was trimmed by 4 bases and V by 7 bases; bases with no gene match: 6. The length of the CDR3 is 14 residues. The rearrangement links TRBV24-1 to TRBJ1-5, with 7 bases identical to TRBD1. What was sequenced was peripheral blood. This TCR came from a man aged 45-60 years with acute or convalescent COVID-19. The CDR3 region has the DNA TGTGCCACCAGCGGGGACAGTAGTAATCAGCCCCAGCATTTT. This translates into CATSGDSSNQPQHF.